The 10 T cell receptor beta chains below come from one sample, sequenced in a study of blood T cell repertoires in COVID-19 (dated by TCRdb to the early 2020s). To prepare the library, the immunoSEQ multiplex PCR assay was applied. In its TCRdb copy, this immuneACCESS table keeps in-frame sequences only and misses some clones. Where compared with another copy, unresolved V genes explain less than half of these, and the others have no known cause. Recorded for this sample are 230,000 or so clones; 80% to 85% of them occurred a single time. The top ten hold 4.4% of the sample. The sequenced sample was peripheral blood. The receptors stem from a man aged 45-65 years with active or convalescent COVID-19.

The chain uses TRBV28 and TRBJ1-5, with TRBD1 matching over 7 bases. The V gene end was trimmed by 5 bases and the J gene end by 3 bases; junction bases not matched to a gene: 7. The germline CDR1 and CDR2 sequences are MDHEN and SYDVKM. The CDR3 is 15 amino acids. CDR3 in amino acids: CASSRPDRDNQPQHF. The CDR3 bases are TGTGCCAGCAGTCGCCCCGACAGGGACAATCAGCCCCAGCATTTT.

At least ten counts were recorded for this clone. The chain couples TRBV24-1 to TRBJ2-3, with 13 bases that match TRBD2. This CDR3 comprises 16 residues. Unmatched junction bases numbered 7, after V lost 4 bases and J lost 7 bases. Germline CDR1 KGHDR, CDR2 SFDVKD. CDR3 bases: TGTGCCACCAGTGACCCCGGGACTAGCGGGGAGCATACGCAGTATTTT. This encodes CATSDPGTSGEHTQYF.

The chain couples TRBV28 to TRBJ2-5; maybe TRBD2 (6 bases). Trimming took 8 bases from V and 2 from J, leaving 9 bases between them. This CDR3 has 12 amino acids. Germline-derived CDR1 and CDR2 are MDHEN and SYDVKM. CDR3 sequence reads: CASGGIQETQYF. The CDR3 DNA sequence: TGTGCCAGCGGCGGGATTCAAGAGACCCAGTACTTC.

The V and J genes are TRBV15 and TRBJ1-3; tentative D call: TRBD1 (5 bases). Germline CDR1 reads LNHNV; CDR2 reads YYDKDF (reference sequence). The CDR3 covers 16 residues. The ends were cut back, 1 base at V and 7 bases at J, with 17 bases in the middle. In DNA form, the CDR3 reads TGTGCCACCAGCAGAGGGAGGACTACAGCAGGGAACACCATATATTTT. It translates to CATSRGRTTAGNTIYF.

CDR3: CASRVDRGYGYTF. In nucleotides, the CDR3 is TGTGCCAGCAGGGTGGACAGGGGCTATGGCTACACCTTC. The V gene is TRBV6-5, the J gene TRBJ1-2, with TRBD1 matching 9 bases. Germline assignment: CDR1 MNHEY and CDR2 SVGAGI. The CDR3 runs 13 residues. With 6 bases clipped from V and 4 bases from J, the junction kept 3 bases outside the gene matches.

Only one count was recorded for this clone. The CDR3 loop is CASSLWNRAGGNEQFF. In DNA form, the CDR3 reads TGTGCCAGCAGTTTATGGAACAGGGCAGGGGGTAATGAGCAGTTCTTC. The chain uses TRBV28 and TRBJ2-1, with 7 bases fitting TRBD1. The CDR3 runs 16 residues. The V segment lost 0 bases and the J segment 7 bases; nucleotides outside the gene matches: 9. Germline V gene sequence: CDR1 MDHEN, CDR2 SYDVKM.

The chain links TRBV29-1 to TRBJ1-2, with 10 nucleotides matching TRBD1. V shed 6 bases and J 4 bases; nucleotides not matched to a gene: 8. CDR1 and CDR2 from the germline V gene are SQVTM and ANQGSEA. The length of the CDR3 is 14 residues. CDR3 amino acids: CSVPKTGGRYGYTF. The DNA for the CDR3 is TGCAGCGTCCCGAAGACAGGGGGCCGCTATGGCTACACCTTC.

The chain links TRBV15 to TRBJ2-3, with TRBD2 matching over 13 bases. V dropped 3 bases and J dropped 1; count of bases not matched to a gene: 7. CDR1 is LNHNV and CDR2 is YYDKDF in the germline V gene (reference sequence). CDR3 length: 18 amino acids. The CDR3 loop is CATSSGLAGEQGTDTQYF. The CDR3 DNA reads TGTGCCACCAGCAGCGGACTAGCGGGGGAGCAAGGCACAGATACGCAGTATTTT.

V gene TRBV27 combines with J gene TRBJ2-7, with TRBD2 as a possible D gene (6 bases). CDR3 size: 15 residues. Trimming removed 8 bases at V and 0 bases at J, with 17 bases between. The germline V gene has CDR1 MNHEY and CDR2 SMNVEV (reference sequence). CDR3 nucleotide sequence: TGTGCCAGCCCCCGGATAGGGACTCCCTCCTACGAGCAGTACTTC. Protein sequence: CASPRIGTPSYEQYF.

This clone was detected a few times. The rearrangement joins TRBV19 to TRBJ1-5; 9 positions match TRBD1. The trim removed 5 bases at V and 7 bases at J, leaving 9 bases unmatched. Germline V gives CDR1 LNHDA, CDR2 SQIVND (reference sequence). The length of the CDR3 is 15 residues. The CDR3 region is CASSRTGDYTQPQHF. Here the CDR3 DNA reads TGTGCCAGTAGTCGGACAGGGGACTATACCCAGCCCCAGCATTTT.